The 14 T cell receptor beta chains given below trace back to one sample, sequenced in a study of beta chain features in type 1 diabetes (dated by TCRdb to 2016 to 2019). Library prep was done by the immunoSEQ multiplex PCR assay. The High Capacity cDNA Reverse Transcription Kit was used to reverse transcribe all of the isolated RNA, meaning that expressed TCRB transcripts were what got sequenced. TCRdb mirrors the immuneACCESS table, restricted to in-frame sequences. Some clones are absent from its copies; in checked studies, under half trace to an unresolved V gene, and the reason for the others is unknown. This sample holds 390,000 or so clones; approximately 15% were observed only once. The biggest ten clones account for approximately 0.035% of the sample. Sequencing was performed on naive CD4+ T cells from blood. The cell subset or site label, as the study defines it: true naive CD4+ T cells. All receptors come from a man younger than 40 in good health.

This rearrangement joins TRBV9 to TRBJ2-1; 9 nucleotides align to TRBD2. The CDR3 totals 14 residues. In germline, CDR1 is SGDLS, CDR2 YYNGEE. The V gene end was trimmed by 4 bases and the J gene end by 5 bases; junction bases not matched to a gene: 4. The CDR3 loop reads CASSSLAGDNEQFF. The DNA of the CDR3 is TGTGCCAGCAGCTCACTAGCGGGCGACAATGAGCAGTTCTTC.

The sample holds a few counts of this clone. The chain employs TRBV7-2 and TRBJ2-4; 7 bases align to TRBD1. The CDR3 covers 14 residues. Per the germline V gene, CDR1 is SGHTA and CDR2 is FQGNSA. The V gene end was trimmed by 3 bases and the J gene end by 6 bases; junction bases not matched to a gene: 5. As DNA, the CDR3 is TGTGCCAGCAGCTTGAGTAACAGGGGAAACATTCAGTACTTC. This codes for CASSLSNRGNIQYF.

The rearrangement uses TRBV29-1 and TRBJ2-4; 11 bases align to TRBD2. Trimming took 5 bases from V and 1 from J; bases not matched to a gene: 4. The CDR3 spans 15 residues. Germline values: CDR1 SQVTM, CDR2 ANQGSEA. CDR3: CSVLPSGRAKNIQYF. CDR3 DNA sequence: TGCAGCGTTTTGCCTAGCGGGAGGGCCAAAAACATTCAGTACTTC.

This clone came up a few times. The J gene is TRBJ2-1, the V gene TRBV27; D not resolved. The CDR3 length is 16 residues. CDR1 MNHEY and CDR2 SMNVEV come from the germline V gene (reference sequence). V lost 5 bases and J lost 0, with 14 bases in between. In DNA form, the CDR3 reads TGTGCCAGCAGTCTTGAGAGGCCGAGCTCCTACAATGAGCAGTTCTTC. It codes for CASSLERPSSYNEQFF.

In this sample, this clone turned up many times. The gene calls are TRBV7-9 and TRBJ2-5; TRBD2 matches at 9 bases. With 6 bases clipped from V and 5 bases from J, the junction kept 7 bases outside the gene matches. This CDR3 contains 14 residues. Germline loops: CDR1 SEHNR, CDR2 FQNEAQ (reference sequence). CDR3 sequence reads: CASSLAGSSETQYF. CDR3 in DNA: TGTGCCAGCAGTCTAGCGGGAAGTTCGGAGACCCAGTACTTC.

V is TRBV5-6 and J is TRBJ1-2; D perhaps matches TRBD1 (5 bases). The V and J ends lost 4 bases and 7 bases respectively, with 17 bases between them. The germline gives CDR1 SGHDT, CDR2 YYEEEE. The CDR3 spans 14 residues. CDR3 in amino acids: CASSGVGQGSGYTF. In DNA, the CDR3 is TGTGCCAGCAGCGGGGTCGGACAAGGCTCTGGCTACACCTTC. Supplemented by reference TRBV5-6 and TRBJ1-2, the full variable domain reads DAGVTQSPTHLIKTRGQQVTLRCSPKSGHDTVSWYQQALGQGPQFIFQYYEEEERQRGNFPDRFSGHQFPNYSSELNVNALLLGDSALYLCASSGVGQGSGYTFGSGTRLTVV.

The CDR3 nucleotides are TGTGCCAGCAGCGGGTCGGGGAAGTACCAAGAGACCCAGTACTTC. Translation: CASSGSGKYQETQYF. The V gene is TRBV5-4, the J gene TRBJ2-5, with D perhaps matching TRBD2 (5 bases). This CDR3 has 15 residues. The germline V gene encodes CDR1 SGHNT and CDR2 YYREEE (reference sequence). V dropped 4 bases and J dropped 0 bases, with 13 bases sitting between them.

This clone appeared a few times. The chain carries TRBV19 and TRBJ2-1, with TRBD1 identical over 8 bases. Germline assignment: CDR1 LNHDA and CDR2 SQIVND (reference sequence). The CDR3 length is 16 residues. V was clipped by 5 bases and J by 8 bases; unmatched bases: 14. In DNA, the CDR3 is TGTGCCAGTAGTCCAGGACAGGGCGGGATGGGAGATGAGCAGTTCTTC. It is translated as CASSPGQGGMGDEQFF.

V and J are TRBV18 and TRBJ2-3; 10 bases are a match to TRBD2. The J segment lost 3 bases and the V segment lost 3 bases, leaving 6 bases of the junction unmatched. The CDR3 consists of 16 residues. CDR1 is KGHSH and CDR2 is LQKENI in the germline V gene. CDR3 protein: CASSPVKTSGTDTQYF. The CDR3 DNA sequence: TGTGCCAGCTCACCGGTAAAGACTAGCGGGACAGATACGCAGTATTTT.

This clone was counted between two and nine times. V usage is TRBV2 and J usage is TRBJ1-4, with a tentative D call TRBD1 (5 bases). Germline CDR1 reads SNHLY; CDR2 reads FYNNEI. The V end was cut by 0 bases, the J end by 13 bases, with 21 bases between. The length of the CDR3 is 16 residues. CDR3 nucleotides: TGTGCCAGCAGTGAAGCAGGCAGGGTACCAGTCGTGGTACTGTTTTTT. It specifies CASSEAGRVPVVVLFF.

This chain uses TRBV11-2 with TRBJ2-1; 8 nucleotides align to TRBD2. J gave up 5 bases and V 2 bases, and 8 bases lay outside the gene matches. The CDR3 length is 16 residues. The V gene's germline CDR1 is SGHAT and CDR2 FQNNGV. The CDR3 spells CASSLQSGSSHNEQFF. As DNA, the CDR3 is TGTGCCAGCAGCTTACAAAGCGGGAGTTCCCACAATGAGCAGTTCTTC.

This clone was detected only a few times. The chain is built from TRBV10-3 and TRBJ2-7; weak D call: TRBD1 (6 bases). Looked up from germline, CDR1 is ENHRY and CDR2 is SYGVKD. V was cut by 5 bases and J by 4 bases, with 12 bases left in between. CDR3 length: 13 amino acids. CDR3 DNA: TGTGCCATCAGTTCCAGGGGATTGTACGAGCAGTACTTC. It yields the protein CAISSRGLYEQYF.

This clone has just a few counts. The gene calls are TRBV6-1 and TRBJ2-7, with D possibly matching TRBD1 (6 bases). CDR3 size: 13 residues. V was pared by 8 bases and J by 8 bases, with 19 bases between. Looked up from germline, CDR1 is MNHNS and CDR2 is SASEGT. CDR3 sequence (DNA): TGTGCCAGCGGAACAGGGCGGGCTACGAAGCAGTACTTC. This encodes CASGTGRATKQYF.

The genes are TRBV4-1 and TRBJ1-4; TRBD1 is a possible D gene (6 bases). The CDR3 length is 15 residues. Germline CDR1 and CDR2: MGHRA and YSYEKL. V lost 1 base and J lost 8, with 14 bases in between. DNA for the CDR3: TGCGCCAGCAGCCAAGGGTACAGGGAAGTAGAAAAACTGTTTTTT. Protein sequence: CASSQGYREVEKLFF.